The next 23 T cell receptor beta chains were all read from a single sample in a study of blood T cell repertoires in COVID-19. Repertoires were generated with immunoSEQ multiplex PCR, while TCRdb's copy carries only in-frame clones and drops some. The repertoire has 210,000 or so clones, about four fifths of them found once; the top ten carry about 4.6%. Material: PBMCs or T cells enriched from blood (not recorded which). Receptors originate from a woman in her forties or fifties who had been exposed to COVID-19.

The V and J genes are TRBV12-3 or TRBV12-4 and TRBJ2-3; D call uncertain. Deletions cut 4 bases from V and 8 bases from J, with 7 bases between. The CDR3 extends over 11 amino acids. For the CDR3, the DNA is TGTGCCAGCAGTTCCTCGGGTACGCAGTATTTT. Residues: CASSSSGTQYF.

The genes are TRBV5-4 and TRBJ2-3; 11 nucleotides match TRBD2. The CDR3 runs to 16 residues. Per the germline V gene, CDR1 is SGHNT and CDR2 is YYREEE (reference sequence). V lost 0 bases to trimming and J lost 8 bases; unmatched junction nucleotides: 8. The CDR3 DNA is TGTGCCAGCAGCTTGGGGCTAGCGGGGGGAGAGGGTACGCAGTATTTT. Its protein product is CASSLGLAGGEGTQYF.

The chain recombines TRBV5-6 with TRBJ2-3; TRBD2 agrees at 11 bases. After removal of 0 bases from V and 2 bases from J, the junction contained 8 bases not matched to a gene. This CDR3 is built from 18 residues. CDR1 SGHDT and CDR2 YYEEEE come from the germline V gene. As DNA, the CDR3 is TGTGCCAGCAGCTTGGAGGCTAGCGGGGGGACTCTCACAGATACGCAGTATTTT. This translates into CASSLEASGGTLTDTQYF.

The chain recombines TRBV5-8 with TRBJ2-7; 8 nucleotides line up with TRBD2. Germline V lookup: CDR1 SGHTS, CDR2 YDEGEE. The CDR3 extends over 15 amino acids. The V gene end was trimmed by 0 bases and the J gene end by 3 bases; junction bases not matched to a gene: 5. The CDR3 nucleotides are TGTGCCAGCAGCTTGGAACTAGCGGCCGGCTACGAGCAGTACTTC. Amino acid sequence: CASSLELAAGYEQYF.

V gene TRBV9 combines with J gene TRBJ1-2, with a possible D match to TRBD1 (5 bases). This CDR3 region has 13 residues. Germline CDR1 is SGDLS and CDR2 is YYNGEE. The ends were cut back, 0 bases at V and 4 bases at J, with 7 bases in the middle. The CDR3 coding sequence is TGTGCCAGCAGCGTAGCCGACAGCTATGGCTACACCTTC. Protein product: CASSVADSYGYTF. The whole variable domain, remainder taken from reference TRBV9 and TRBJ1-2, is DSGVTQTPKHLITATGQRVTLRCSPRSGDLSVYWYQQSLDQGLQFLIQYYNGEERAKGNILERFSAQQFPDLHSELNLSSLELGDSALYFCASSVADSYGYTFGSGTRLTVV.

The rearrangement joins TRBV18 to TRBJ1-1, with TRBD1 identical over 9 bases. The J segment lost 1 base and the V segment lost 2 bases, leaving 5 bases of the junction unmatched. Germline assignment: CDR1 KGHSH and CDR2 LQKENI. The length of the CDR3 is 16 residues. The CDR3 region is CASSPMTGGENTEAFF. CDR3 nucleotides: TGTGCCAGCTCACCAATGACAGGGGGGGAGAACACTGAAGCTTTCTTT.

This clone was recorded only once. The chain employs TRBV28 and TRBJ1-6, with D maybe TRBD1 (5 bases). Trimming left V 3 bases short and J 3 bases short, with 12 bases between. The germline gives CDR1 MDHEN, CDR2 SYDVKM. The CDR3 runs to 16 residues. The CDR3 DNA reads TGTGCCAGCAGTTTTTATCCCGGGGGCTATAATTCACCCCTCCACTTT. Amino acid sequence: CASSFYPGGYNSPLHF.

The genes are TRBV29-1 and TRBJ2-5; 12 bases are shared with TRBD2. V trimming: 2 bases; J trimming: 5 bases; junction bases outside the gene matches: 6. This CDR3 has 15 residues. Looked up from germline, CDR1 is SQVTM and CDR2 is ANQGSEA. The CDR3 protein is CSVEFTSGGWETQYF. The CDR3 bases are TGCAGCGTTGAATTTACTAGCGGGGGGTGGGAGACCCAGTACTTC. Full variable domain (missing parts from reference TRBV29-1 and TRBJ2-5): SAVISQKPSRDICQRGTSLTIQCQVDSQVTMMFWYRQQPGQSLTLIATANQGSEATYESGFVIDKFPISRPNLTFSTLTVSNMSPEDSSIYLCSVEFTSGGWETQYFGPGTRLLVL.

This clone has more than one count but fewer than ten. The chain carries TRBV9 and TRBJ1-3; D is uncertain. Germline assignment: CDR1 SGDLS and CDR2 YYNGEE. The CDR3 runs to 16 residues. V was trimmed by 4 bases and J by 4 bases, leaving 18 bases between them. CDR3 residues: CASSSQGREFGNTIYF. The CDR3 DNA reads as TGTGCCAGCAGCTCTCAAGGGAGGGAGTTCGGAAACACCATATATTTT.

The rearrangement links TRBV7-7 to TRBJ2-3; TRBD2 aligns across 12 bases. The CDR3 has 15 amino acids. J lost 1 base, V lost 5 bases, and 1 base had no gene match. The germline CDR1 and CDR2 sequences are SSHAT and FNYEAQ (reference sequence). CDR3 sequence reads: CASSRTSGGTDTQYF. The CDR3 DNA sequence: TGTGCCAGCAGCCGGACTAGCGGGGGCACAGATACGCAGTATTTT. Full variable domain (outside the CDR3, taken from reference TRBV7-7 and TRBJ2-3): GAGVSQSPRYKVTKRGQDVTLRCDPISSHATLYWYQQALGQGPEFLTYFNYEAQPDKSGLPSDRFSAERPEGSISTLTIQRTEQRDSAMYRCASSRTSGGTDTQYFGPGTRLTVL.

V and J are TRBV28 and TRBJ2-7, with 10 bases lining up with TRBD2. Trimming removed 6 bases from V and 3 bases from J; junction bases left unmatched: 8. Looked up from germline, CDR1 is MDHEN and CDR2 is SYDVKM. This CDR3 has 15 residues. The CDR3 nucleotides read TGTGCCAGCAGCGTCCAAGCGGGGGGGCTCTACGAGCAGTACTTC. This translates into CASSVQAGGLYEQYF.

The chain couples TRBV13 to TRBJ1-4; D not resolved. Per the germline V gene, CDR1 is PRHDT and CDR2 is FYEKMQ (reference sequence). The ends were cut back, 3 bases at V and 0 bases at J, with 17 bases in the middle. The CDR3 consists of 18 residues. The CDR3 loop is CASSFRGLGLSTNEKLFF. The CDR3, as DNA: TGTGCCAGCAGCTTCCGAGGCCTAGGCCTTTCAACTAATGAAAAACTGTTTTTT.

The V call is TRBV6-5, the J call TRBJ1-2; 11 bases are shared with TRBD1. Germline trimming cut 6 bases from V and 8 bases from J; bases unmatched to any gene: 8. The germline V gene has CDR1 MNHEY and CDR2 SVGAGI. The CDR3 loop spans 14 amino acids. This CDR3 reads CASSWTGGPRGYTF. CDR3 sequence (DNA): TGTGCCAGCAGCTGGACAGGGGGCCCTAGGGGCTACACCTTC.

The rearrangement links TRBV4-3 to TRBJ1-4; unclear D gene. Germline-derived CDR1 and CDR2 are LGHNA and YSLEER. V lost 1 base, J lost 7 bases, and 13 bases lay in between. The CDR3 is 15 residues long. The CDR3 coding sequence is TGCGCCAGCAGCCAAGGGTCCCCGGGAGGTGAAAAACTGTTTTTT. As protein: CASSQGSPGGEKLFF.

This sequence joins TRBV28 and TRBJ1-6; 7 bases fit TRBD1. V shed 8 bases, J shed 7 bases, and the junction held 5 bases outside the gene matches. This CDR3 has 13 residues. The germline CDR1 and CDR2 sequences are MDHEN and SYDVKM. In DNA, the CDR3 is TGTGCCAGCCAAGCGACAGGGAATTCACCCCTCCACTTT. Its protein is CASQATGNSPLHF.

In DNA form, the CDR3 reads TGTGCCAGCAGCCAAGAAAGGCGACTAGCGGCGAACACCGGGGAGCTGTTTTTT. This translates into CASSQERRLAANTGELFF. The V gene is TRBV3-1 (or the pseudogene TRBV3-2), the J gene TRBJ2-2, with TRBD2 matching over 9 bases. With 0 bases clipped from V and 0 bases from J, the junction kept 5 bases outside the gene matches. The CDR3 covers 18 residues. Germline CDR1 is LGHDT and CDR2 is YNNKEL (reference sequence).

The rearrangement links TRBV2 to TRBJ1-2; weak D call: TRBD1 (5 bases). Germline CDR1 is SNHLY and CDR2 is FYNNEI. Trimming pared 7 bases from V and 0 bases from J, leaving 12 bases between. The CDR3 is made up of 14 amino acids. The CDR3, as DNA: TGTGCCAGCATAAGGGCAGGGTCTAACTATGGCTACACCTTC. Translation: CASIRAGSNYGYTF.

V gene TRBV7-8 combines with J gene TRBJ1-1, with D perhaps matching TRBD1 (6 bases). Trimming removed 1 base from V and 5 bases from J, with 14 bases in between. From germline, CDR1 is SGHVS and CDR2 FQNEAQ. CDR3 size: 15 residues. DNA of the CDR3: TGTGCCAGCAGCTTAGTTGGGGCCCAGGGGACTGAAGCTTTCTTT. This codes for CASSLVGAQGTEAFF.

This clone was seen at least ten times. The gene calls are TRBV7-9 and TRBJ2-7, with D unclear. The CDR3 sequence is 12 residues long. V lost 0 bases to trimming and J lost 3 bases, with 3 bases between them. In germline, CDR1 is SEHNR, CDR2 FQNEAQ (reference sequence). CDR3 sequence (DNA): TGTGCCAGCAGCTTAGCATACTACGAGCAGTACTTC. Translating gives CASSLAYYEQYF.

The chain recombines TRBV11-2 with TRBJ1-2; 8 nucleotides line up with TRBD1. The CDR3 is 15 residues long. Germline lookup yields CDR1 SGHAT and CDR2 FQNNGV. Unmatched junction bases numbered 8, after V lost 6 bases and J lost 2 bases. The CDR3 bases are TGTGCCAGCAGTCACGGACAGGGAGGAAACTATGGCTACACCTTC. This sequence encodes CASSHGQGGNYGYTF.

The chain carries TRBV28 and TRBJ1-1; D is perhaps TRBD1 (6 bases). Germline V gene lookup returns CDR1 MDHEN and CDR2 SYDVKM. V lost 4 bases and J lost 5, with 14 bases in between. This CDR3 is 14 amino acids long. DNA for the CDR3: TGTGCCAGCAGTTCTTCAGGGGAAAGAACTGAAGCTTTCTTT. This translates into CASSSSGERTEAFF.

The chain recombines TRBV28 with TRBJ2-7; possibly TRBD1 for D (5 bases). Germline V gene data show CDR1 as MDHEN and CDR2 as SYDVKM. Trimming removed 6 bases at V and 3 bases at J, with 12 bases between. The CDR3 loop spans 13 amino acids. The CDR3 bases are TGTGCCAGCAGCTCAGGGTCCCTCTACGAGCAGTACTTC. Translating gives CASSSGSLYEQYF.

The V and J genes are TRBV5-1 and TRBJ2-3; D gene uncertain. Germline V gives CDR1 SGHRS, CDR2 YFSETQ. CDR3 size: 11 residues. The V gene lost 5 bases and the J gene lost 4 bases, with 5 bases spanning the gap. The CDR3 DNA reads as TGCGCCAGCAGACGGTCAGATACGCAGTATTTT. Protein product: CASRRSDTQYF.